These 22 T cell receptor beta chains came from one sample sequenced in a study of memory CD4+ T cells and cytomegalovirus serostatus. The data were produced by immunoSEQ multiplex PCR, yet TCRdb's version contains in-frame clones alone and is incomplete. The sample shows around 57,000 clones, around 81% of them seen only once. Single viable CD3+CD4+CD8-CD45RO+ cells were sorted as the memory CD4+ T cells. The specimen was memory CD4+ T cells from blood. Receptors were obtained from an adult in good health and CMV-seronegative. Some clones in this sample may be carry-over from other donors' samples.

Details on this clone: The sample carries other DNA sequences with the same CDR3. This chain links TRBV7-2 with TRBJ2-5; D may correspond to TRBD1 or TRBD2 (5 bases each). Trimming removed 0 bases at V and 1 base at J, with 12 bases between. There are 16 residues in the CDR3. Germline V gene lookup returns CDR1 SGHTA and CDR2 FQGNSA. CDR3 coding DNA: TGTGCCAGCAGCTTAGCTCCAGGTGGGGGCCAAGAGACCCAGTACTTC. Translation gives CASSLAPGGGQETQYF.

The chain combines TRBV9 with TRBJ1-1, with a weak D call TRBD1 (6 bases). Trimming pared 0 bases from V and 3 bases from J, leaving 12 bases between. The CDR3 extends over 15 amino acids. Germline V gene data show CDR1 as SGDLS and CDR2 as YYNGEE. The CDR3 DNA follows: TGTGCCAGCAGCGTAGGGGGGGGCCCCTACACTGAAGCTTTCTTT. This codes for CASSVGGGPYTEAFF.

This clone has a handful of counts. V is TRBV5-1 and J is TRBJ1-3; D is undetermined. V shed 2 bases and J shed 2 bases, with 17 bases lying between them. Germline V lookup: CDR1 SGHRS, CDR2 YFSETQ. CDR3 length: 17 amino acids. CDR3 loop: CASSLSGSGSTGNTIYF. The CDR3 bases are TGCGCCAGCAGCTTAAGCGGCAGCGGCTCGACTGGAAACACCATATATTTT. The variable domain in full, with the rest retrieved from reference TRBV5-1 and TRBJ1-3, is KAGVTQTPRYLIKTRGQQVTLSCSPISGHRSVSWYQQTPGQGLQFLFEYFSETQRNKGNFPGRFSGRQFSNSRSEMNVSTLELGDSALYLCASSLSGSGSTGNTIYFGEGSWLTVV.

This clone showed up just once. The CDR3 sequence: CASSDRASSQPQHF. CDR3 DNA: TGTGCCAGCAGTGACAGGGCCTCCAGTCAGCCCCAGCATTTT. The V call is TRBV2, the J call TRBJ1-5, with a possible D match to TRBD1 (5 bases). Trimming took off 3 bases at V and 6 bases at J, with 12 bases between the two ends. The germline gives CDR1 SNHLY, CDR2 FYNNEI. This CDR3 has 14 amino acids.

The V and J genes are TRBV7-2 and TRBJ2-1; 13 bases agree with TRBD2. The CDR3 length is 15 residues. J gave up 8 bases and V 1 base, and 2 bases lay outside the gene matches. Germline V gene lookup returns CDR1 SGHTA and CDR2 FQGNSA. The CDR3 is CASSLGTSGSYEQFF. CDR3 in DNA: TGTGCCAGCAGCTTAGGGACTAGCGGGAGCTATGAGCAGTTCTTC.

The gene calls are TRBV9 and TRBJ2-7; TRBD2 might be the D (6 bases). The length of the CDR3 is 14 residues. Germline V lookup: CDR1 SGDLS, CDR2 YYNGEE. Deletions cut 0 bases from V and 6 bases from J, with 13 bases between. The CDR3 DNA is TGTGCCAGCAGCGTAGATCCGGGGGTTCGCGAGCAGTACTTC. Protein product: CASSVDPGVREQYF.

This clone is a singleton in its sample. This chain connects TRBV11-2 to TRBJ2-3; D not certain. Germline CDR1 reads SGHAT; CDR2 reads FQNNGV. Deletions cut 5 bases from V and 6 bases from J, with 15 bases between. The CDR3 spans 14 residues. In DNA form, the CDR3 reads TGTGCCAGCAGCAACAACGTCGGGTCGGATACGCAGTATTTT. Its protein product is CASSNNVGSDTQYF.

CDR3 residues: CASSSIAGAAYEQYF. The CDR3 nucleotides read TGCGCCAGCAGCTCCATAGCGGGAGCGGCCTACGAGCAGTACTTC. The chain couples TRBV5-1 to TRBJ2-7; TRBD2 matches at 9 bases. This CDR3 is built from 15 residues. Trimming removed 3 bases from V and 2 bases from J; junction bases left unmatched: 6. Germline V gene data show CDR1 as SGHRS and CDR2 as YFSETQ.

The chain joins TRBV11-2 to TRBJ2-7, with 7 bases identical to TRBD1. The CDR3 runs 17 residues. V lost 5 bases and J lost 6; bases outside the gene matches: 19. Per germline, CDR1 SGHAT and CDR2 FQNNGV. This chain's CDR3 is CASSRPPIRTGPTEQYF. The CDR3 bases are TGTGCCAGCAGCCGCCCTCCAATTCGGACAGGCCCCACCGAGCAGTACTTC. Drawing the rest from reference TRBV11-2 and TRBJ2-7, the complete variable domain is EAGVAQSPRYKIIEKRQSVAFWCNPISGHATLYWYQQILGQGPKLLIQFQNNGVVDDSQLPKDRFSAERLKGVDSTLKIQPAKLEDSAVYLCASSRPPIRTGPTEQYFGPGTRLTVT.

This clone has just a few counts. The CDR3 sequence: CASSEFLANYEQYF. Written as DNA, the CDR3 is TGTGCCAGCAGTGAGTTCTTAGCCAACTACGAGCAGTACTTC. V and J are TRBV2 and TRBJ2-7; D gene uncertain. V was pared by 3 bases and J by 3 bases, with 12 bases between. CDR1 is SNHLY, CDR2 FYNNEI, per germline. The CDR3 consists of 14 residues.

The rearrangement uses TRBV10-1 and TRBJ2-5; D not certain. The V and J ends lost 8 bases and 3 bases respectively, with 7 bases between them. This CDR3 contains 11 residues. The V gene's germline CDR1 is WNHNN and CDR2 SYGVQD (reference sequence). CDR3 in amino acids: CASAKEETQYF. Written as DNA, the CDR3 is TGCGCCAGCGCCAAGGAAGAGACCCAGTACTTC.

The chain joins TRBV18 to TRBJ2-5; D remains ambiguous. The CDR3 sequence is 13 residues long. The germline V and J ends were trimmed by 2 bases and 4 bases, with 8 bases remaining between them. Germline V gene lookup returns CDR1 KGHSH and CDR2 LQKENI. The CDR3 sequence is CASSPTTGETQYF. DNA of the CDR3: TGTGCCAGCTCACCAACCACGGGAGAGACCCAGTACTTC.

This clone was detected only once. This chain joins TRBV2 and TRBJ2-2; 7 bases align to TRBD1. V shed 7 bases and J 2 bases; nucleotides not matched to a gene: 7. From germline, CDR1 is SNHLY and CDR2 FYNNEI. The CDR3 has 15 amino acids. CDR3 in amino acids: CASTLGTVNTGELFF. The CDR3 DNA reads as TGTGCCAGCACACTCGGGACAGTCAACACCGGGGAGCTGTTTTTT.

The V call is TRBV5-6, the J call TRBJ2-7, with D maybe TRBD1 (5 bases). The germline V and J ends were trimmed by 4 bases and 6 bases, with 17 bases remaining between them. Germline assignment: CDR1 SGHDT and CDR2 YYEEEE. The CDR3 is 14 residues long. The CDR3 DNA reads TGTGCCAGCAGCCTCGCAAGGGGTGTCGGCGAGCAGTACTTC. Translated, it gives CASSLARGVGEQYF. Supplemented by reference TRBV5-6 and TRBJ2-7, the full variable domain reads DAGVTQSPTHLIKTRGQQVTLRCSPKSGHDTVSWYQQALGQGPQFIFQYYEEEERQRGNFPDRFSGHQFPNYSSELNVNALLLGDSALYLCASSLARGVGEQYFGPGTRLTVT.

The chain links TRBV2 to TRBJ1-6; D is possibly TRBD1 (6 bases). Trimming took off 2 bases at V and 0 bases at J, with 17 bases between the two ends. The CDR3 runs to 19 residues. From germline, CDR1 is SNHLY and CDR2 FYNNEI. The CDR3 protein is CASSERGGGRSSYNSPLHF. The CDR3 region has the DNA TGTGCCAGCAGTGAACGGGGTGGGGGCAGGAGCTCCTATAATTCACCCCTCCACTTT.

This chain links TRBV10-1 with TRBJ1-2; D perhaps matches TRBD1 (5 bases). The CDR3 covers 13 residues. In germline, CDR1 is WNHNN, CDR2 SYGVQD (reference sequence). V lost 4 bases and J 2 bases, leaving 8 bases between the germline ends. This CDR3 is CASSGGRNYGYTF. The CDR3 DNA sequence: TGCGCCAGCAGTGGGGGCAGGAACTATGGCTACACCTTC.

The gene calls are TRBV16 and TRBJ1-2; D is ambiguous. V lost 2 bases and J 2 bases, leaving 18 bases between the germline ends. The CDR3 covers 17 residues. Germline CDR1 is KGHSY and CDR2 is FQNENV. The DNA of the CDR3 is TGTGCCAGCAGCCAAGAGATTGTCGGGCGCCCGAACTATGGCTACACCTTC. This encodes CASSQEIVGRPNYGYTF. The full variable domain, its missing parts supplied by reference TRBV16 and TRBJ1-2, is GEEVAQTPKHLVRGEGQKAKLYCAPIKGHSYVFWYQQVLKNEFKFLISFQNENVFDETGMPKERFSAKCLPNSPCSLEIQATKLEDSAVYFCASSQEIVGRPNYGYTFGSGTRLTVV.

The rearrangement uses TRBV4-3 and TRBJ2-2, with 12 bases fitting TRBD2. This CDR3 comprises 18 residues. V shed 2 bases, J shed 7 bases, and the junction held 11 bases outside the gene matches. The germline gives CDR1 LGHNA, CDR2 YSLEER. The CDR3 protein is CASSQSYTSGGPVGELFF. The DNA for the CDR3 is TGCGCCAGCAGCCAATCCTACACTAGCGGGGGGCCAGTCGGGGAGCTGTTTTTT.

A single count supports this clone. This chain links TRBV5-1 with TRBJ1-1, with a weak D call TRBD1 (5 bases). This CDR3 comprises 15 residues. CDR1 and CDR2 from the germline V gene are SGHRS and YFSETQ. The V and J ends lost 0 bases and 5 bases respectively, with 14 bases between them. CDR3 in DNA: TGCGCCAGCAGCTTGGGGGGCAGCAGTATGACTGAAGCTTTCTTT. This gives the protein CASSLGGSSMTEAFF. The variable domain in full, completed from reference TRBV5-1 and TRBJ1-1, reads KAGVTQTPRYLIKTRGQQVTLSCSPISGHRSVSWYQQTPGQGLQFLFEYFSETQRNKGNFPGRFSGRQFSNSRSEMNVSTLELGDSALYLCASSLGGSSMTEAFFGQGTRLTVV.

This clone appeared a few times. The J gene is TRBJ2-1, the V gene TRBV4-3; the D call may be TRBD1 or TRBD2 (5 bases each). V shed 4 bases and J shed 2 bases, with 15 bases lying between them. The V gene's germline CDR1 is LGHNA and CDR2 YSLEER. This CDR3 has 16 amino acids. The CDR3 reads CASSRRGEPAYNEQFF. CDR3 sequence (DNA): TGCGCCAGCAGCCGGAGAGGGGAGCCAGCCTACAATGAGCAGTTCTTC.

The genes are TRBV15 and TRBJ1-4; 9 positions agree with TRBD1. V trimming: 0 bases; J trimming: 6 bases; junction bases outside the gene matches: 5. The CDR3 runs to 16 residues. Germline V gives CDR1 LNHNV, CDR2 YYDKDF (reference sequence). The CDR3 coding sequence is TGTGCCACCAGCAGAGACCCACAGGGGGCTGATGAAAAACTGTTTTTT. Its protein product is CATSRDPQGADEKLFF.

CDR3 sequence: CASGEGPIPYEQYF. The CDR3 nucleotides read TGCGCCAGCGGAGAAGGTCCCATACCCTACGAGCAGTACTTC. V is TRBV5-1 and J is TRBJ2-7, with D hard to call. V dropped 7 bases and J dropped 2 bases, with 16 bases sitting between them. Per the germline V gene, CDR1 is SGHRS and CDR2 is YFSETQ. The CDR3 is 14 residues long.